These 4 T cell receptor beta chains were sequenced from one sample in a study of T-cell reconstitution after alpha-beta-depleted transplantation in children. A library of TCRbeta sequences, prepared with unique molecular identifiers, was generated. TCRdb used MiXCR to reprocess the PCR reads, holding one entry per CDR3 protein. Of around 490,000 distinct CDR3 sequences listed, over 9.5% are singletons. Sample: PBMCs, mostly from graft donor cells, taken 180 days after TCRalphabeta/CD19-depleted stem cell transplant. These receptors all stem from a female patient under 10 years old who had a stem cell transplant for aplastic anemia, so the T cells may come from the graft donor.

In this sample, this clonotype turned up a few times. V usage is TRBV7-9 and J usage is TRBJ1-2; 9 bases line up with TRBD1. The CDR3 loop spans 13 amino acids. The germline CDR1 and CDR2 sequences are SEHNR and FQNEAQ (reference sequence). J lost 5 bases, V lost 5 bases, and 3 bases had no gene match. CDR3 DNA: TGTGCCAGCAGCATGGGACAGGGTTATGGCTACACCTTC. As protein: CASSMGQGYGYTF.

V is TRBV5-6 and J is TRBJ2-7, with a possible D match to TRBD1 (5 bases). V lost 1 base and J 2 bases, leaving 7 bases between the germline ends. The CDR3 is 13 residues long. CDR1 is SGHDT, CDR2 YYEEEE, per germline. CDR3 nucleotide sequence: TGTGCCAGCAGCTTGAGACAGCCCTACGAGCAGTACGTC. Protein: CASSLRQPYEQYV.

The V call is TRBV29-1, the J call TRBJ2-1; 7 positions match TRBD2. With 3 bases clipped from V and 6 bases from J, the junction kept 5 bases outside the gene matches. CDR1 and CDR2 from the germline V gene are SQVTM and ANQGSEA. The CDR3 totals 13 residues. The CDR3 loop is CSVDGAGANEQFF. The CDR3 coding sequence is TGCAGCGTTGATGGGGCGGGAGCCAATGAGCAGTTCTTC.

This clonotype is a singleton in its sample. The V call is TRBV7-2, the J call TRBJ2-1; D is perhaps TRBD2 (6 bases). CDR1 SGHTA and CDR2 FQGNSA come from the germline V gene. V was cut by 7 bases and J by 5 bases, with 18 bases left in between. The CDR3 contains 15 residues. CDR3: CASIVGTGVNNEQFF. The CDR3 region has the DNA TGTGCCAGCATCGTAGGGACTGGCGTCAACAATGAGCAGTTCTTC. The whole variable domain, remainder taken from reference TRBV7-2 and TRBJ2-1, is GAGVSQSPSNKVTEKGKDVELRCDPISGHTALYWYRQSLGQGLEFLIYFQGNSAPDKSGLPSDRFSAERTGGSVSTLTIQRTQQEDSAVYLCASIVGTGVNNEQFFGPGTRLTVL.